The clone carrying this T cell receptor beta chain appeared a few times. The data originate from a study of early T cells in non-severe SARS-CoV-2 infection. Study-wide background: The authors sequenced bulk RNA from unsorted whole blood, leaving chains unpaired.

Researchers attached unique molecular identifiers to individual cDNA molecules. TCRdb redid the calling of the 5' RACE reads with MiXCR, one entry per CDR3 protein. The table includes about 97,000 distinct CDR3 sequences, less than 15% detected once. Trimming pared 1 base from V and 1 base from J, leaving 13 bases between. The germline gives CDR1 MGHRA, CDR2 YSYEKL. The CDR3 extends over 17 amino acids. This rearrangement joins TRBV4-1 to TRBJ2-2; D not certain. The origin of this receptor is an adult who was a healthcare worker with PCR-confirmed SARS-CoV-2 infection or an uninfected control (not recorded which). Specimen: whole blood. CDR3 sequence (DNA): TGCGCCAGCAGCCAAGGTCCCAAAACCCTGAACACCGGGGAGCTGTTTTTT. Its translation is CASSQGPKTLNTGELFF.